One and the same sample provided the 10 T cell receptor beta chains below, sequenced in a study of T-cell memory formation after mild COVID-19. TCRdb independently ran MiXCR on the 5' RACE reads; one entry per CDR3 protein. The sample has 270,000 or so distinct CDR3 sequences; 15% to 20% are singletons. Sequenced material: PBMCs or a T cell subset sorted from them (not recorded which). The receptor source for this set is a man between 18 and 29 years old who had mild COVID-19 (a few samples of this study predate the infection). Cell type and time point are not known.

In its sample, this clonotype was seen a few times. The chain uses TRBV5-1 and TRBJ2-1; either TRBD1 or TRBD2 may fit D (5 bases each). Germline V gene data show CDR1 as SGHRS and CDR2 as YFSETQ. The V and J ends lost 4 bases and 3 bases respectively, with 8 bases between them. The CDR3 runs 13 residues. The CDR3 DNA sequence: TGCGCCAGCAGCGGGGGAGTCTACAATGAGCAGTTCTTC. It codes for CASSGGVYNEQFF.

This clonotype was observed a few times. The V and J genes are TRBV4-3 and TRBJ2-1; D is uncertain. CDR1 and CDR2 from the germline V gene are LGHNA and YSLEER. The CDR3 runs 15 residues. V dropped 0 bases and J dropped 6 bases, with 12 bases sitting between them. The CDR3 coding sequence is TGCGCCAGCAGCCAAGAAGTTACCAGCAGCAATGAGCAGTTCTTC. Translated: CASSQEVTSSNEQFF.

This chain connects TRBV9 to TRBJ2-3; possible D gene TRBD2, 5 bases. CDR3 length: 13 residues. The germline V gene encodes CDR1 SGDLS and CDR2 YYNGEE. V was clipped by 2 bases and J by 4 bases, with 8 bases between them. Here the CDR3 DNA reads TGTGCCAGCAGCGTCGGCGGGTCAGATACGCAGTATTTT. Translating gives CASSVGGSDTQYF.

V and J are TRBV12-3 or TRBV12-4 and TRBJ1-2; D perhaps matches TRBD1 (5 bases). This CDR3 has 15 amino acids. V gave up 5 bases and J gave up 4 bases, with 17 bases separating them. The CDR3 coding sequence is TGTGCCAGCAGTCGCCCAGGGTGGGGGGTCTATGGCTACACCTTC. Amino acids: CASSRPGWGVYGYTF.

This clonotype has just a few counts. The CDR3 sequence: CASRESSGTANTGELFF. CDR3 bases: TGTGCCAGCAGAGAATCTTCCGGGACGGCGAACACCGGGGAGCTGTTTTTT. The chain employs TRBV28 and TRBJ2-2; D tentatively reads TRBD1 or TRBD2 (5 bases each). The germline CDR1 and CDR2 sequences are MDHEN and SYDVKM. CDR3 size: 17 residues. V gave up 6 bases and J gave up 0 bases, with 17 bases separating them.

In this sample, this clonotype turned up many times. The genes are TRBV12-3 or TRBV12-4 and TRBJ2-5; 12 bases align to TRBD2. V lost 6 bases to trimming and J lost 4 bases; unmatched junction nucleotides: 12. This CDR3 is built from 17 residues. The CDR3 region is CASSPTSGGPGVETQYF. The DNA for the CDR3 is TGTGCCAGCAGCCCGACTAGCGGGGGCCCGGGGGTAGAGACCCAGTACTTC.

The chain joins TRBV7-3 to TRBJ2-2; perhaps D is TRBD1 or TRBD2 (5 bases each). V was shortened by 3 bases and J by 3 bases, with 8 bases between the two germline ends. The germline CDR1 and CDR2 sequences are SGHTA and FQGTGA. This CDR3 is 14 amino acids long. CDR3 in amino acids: CASSFSGHTGELFF. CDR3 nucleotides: TGTGCCAGCAGCTTCTCGGGGCACACCGGGGAGCTGTTTTTT.

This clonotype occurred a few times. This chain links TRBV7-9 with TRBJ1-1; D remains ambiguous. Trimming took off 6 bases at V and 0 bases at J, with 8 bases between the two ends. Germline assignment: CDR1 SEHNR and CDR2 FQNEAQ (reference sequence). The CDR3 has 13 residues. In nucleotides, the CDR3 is TGTGCCAGCAGGCCAGCCATGAACACTGAAGCTTTCTTT. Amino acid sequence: CASRPAMNTEAFF.

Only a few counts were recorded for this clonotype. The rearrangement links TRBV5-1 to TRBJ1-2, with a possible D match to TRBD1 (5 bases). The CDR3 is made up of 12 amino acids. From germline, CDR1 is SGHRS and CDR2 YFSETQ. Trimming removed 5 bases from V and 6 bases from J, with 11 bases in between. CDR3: CASRGEVDGYTF. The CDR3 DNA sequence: TGCGCCAGCAGGGGGGAGGTTGATGGCTACACCTTC.

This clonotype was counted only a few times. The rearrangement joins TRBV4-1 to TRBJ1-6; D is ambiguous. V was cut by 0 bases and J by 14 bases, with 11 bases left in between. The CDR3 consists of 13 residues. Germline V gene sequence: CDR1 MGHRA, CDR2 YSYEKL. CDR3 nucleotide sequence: TGCGCCAGCAGCCAAGATCCGGGCGGAGCCCTCCACTTT. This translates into CASSQDPGGALHF.